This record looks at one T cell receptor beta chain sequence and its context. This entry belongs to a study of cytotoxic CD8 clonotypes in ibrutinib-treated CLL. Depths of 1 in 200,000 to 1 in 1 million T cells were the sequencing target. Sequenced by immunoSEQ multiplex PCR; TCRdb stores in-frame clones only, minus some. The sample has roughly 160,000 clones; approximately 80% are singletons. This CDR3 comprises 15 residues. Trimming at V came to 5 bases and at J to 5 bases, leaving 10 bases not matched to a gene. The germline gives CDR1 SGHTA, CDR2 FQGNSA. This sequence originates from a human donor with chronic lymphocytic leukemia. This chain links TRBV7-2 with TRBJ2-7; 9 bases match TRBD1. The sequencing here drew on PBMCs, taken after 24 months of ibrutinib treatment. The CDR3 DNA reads TGTGCCAGCAGCCGGGGAGGGACAGGGACCCACGAGCAGTACTTC. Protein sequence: CASSRGGTGTHEQYF.